This entry features one TCR beta chain sequence. This record belongs to a study of blood T cells in healthy people across ages. The germline V and J ends were trimmed by 5 bases and 4 bases, with 14 bases remaining between them. The CDR3 consists of 15 residues. Germline V gene lookup returns CDR1 MDHEN and CDR2 SYDVKM. Next came a second PCR, run for about 7 to 11 cycles, which used a sample-barcoded 5' primer along with a J-beta primer mix. TCRdb independently ran MiXCR on the 5' RACE reads; one entry per CDR3 protein. The data contain hundreds of thousands of distinct CDR3 sequences, around 45% of them singletons.

Sequencing used blood. This chain connects TRBV28 to TRBJ2-2; D not resolved. This receptor was identified in a man aged 60 to 75 in good health. The CDR3 bases are TGTGCCAGCAGTACTTCAGGCCGGCGCACCGGGGAGCTGTTTTTT. Protein sequence: CASSTSGRRTGELFF.